The 12 T cell receptor beta chains reported below all come from one sample, sequenced in a study of CD8 T cells in ankylosing spondylitis. TCRdb recomputed calls from the 5' RACE reads with MiXCR, one row per CDR3 protein. The sample includes fewer than 350,000 distinct CDR3 sequences, approximately 10% of them seen just once. Sample: blood, either unsorted or a sorted T cell fraction (not recorded which). The receptors shown here come from a female donor with ankylosing spondylitis or in good health (not recorded which).

The table lists this clonotype with many counts. The rearrangement joins TRBV28 to TRBJ2-1, with D perhaps TRBD1 or TRBD2 (5 bases each). Trimming took 6 bases from V and 3 from J, leaving 18 bases between them. CDR1 is MDHEN, CDR2 SYDVKM, per germline. The CDR3 has 16 residues. CDR3 DNA: TGTGCCAGCAGCTCCACCCGGGACGGCGACTACAATGAGCAGTTCTTC. Translating gives CASSSTRDGDYNEQFF. Based on the CDR3 plus reference TRBV28 and TRBJ2-1, the full variable domain is DVKVTQSSRYLVKRTGEKVFLECVQDMDHENMFWYRQDPGLGLRLIYFSYDVKMKEKGDIPEGYSVSREKKERFSLILESASTNQTSMYLCASSSTRDGDYNEQFFGPGTRLTVL.

This clonotype has at least ten counts. The J gene is TRBJ2-3, the V gene TRBV7-8; 13 nucleotides line up with TRBD2. CDR3 size: 20 residues. V shed 5 bases, J shed 2 bases, and the junction held 16 bases outside the gene matches. Germline V gives CDR1 SGHVS, CDR2 FQNEAQ. The CDR3 nucleotides read TGTGCCAGCAGCCCGAGACTAGCGGGGGGCCCAACCCCAATCACAGATACGCAGTATTTT. It specifies CASSPRLAGGPTPITDTQYF.

This clonotype was found many times. V usage is TRBV7-7 and J usage is TRBJ2-2, with a tentative D call TRBD1 (6 bases). This CDR3 spans 13 amino acids. Germline V CDR1 and CDR2: SSHAT, FNYEAQ (reference sequence). V gave up 5 bases and J gave up 7 bases, with 11 bases separating them. CDR3 residues: CASSPLGGGELFF. The CDR3 region has the DNA TGTGCCAGCAGCCCCCTAGGGGGCGGGGAGCTGTTTTTT.

This clonotype showed up just once. Just one base apart from a much larger clone, this may be a read error. The chain combines TRBV20-1 with TRBJ1-2, with unresolved D. The CDR3 totals 12 residues. Germline V gene lookup returns CDR1 DFQATT and CDR2 SNEGSKA (reference sequence). CDR3 in DNA: TGCAGTGCTCCAGTCAATATTGTTGGCGACACCTTC. Its protein is CSAPVNIVGDTF.

In its sample, this clonotype was seen once. A much bigger clone sits one base away, suggesting this may be a read error. The V gene is TRBV27, the J gene TRBJ2-1; D remains unclear. V lost 7 bases and J lost 7, with 11 bases in between. Germline V CDR1 and CDR2: MNHEY, SMNVEV (reference sequence). This CDR3 has 12 residues. The CDR3, as DNA: TGTGCCAGCATTTTTAAAGGGAATGAGCAGTTCTTC. Protein sequence: CASIFKGNEQFF.

This clonotype came up many times. The rearrangement joins TRBV5-6 to TRBJ2-1; 11 bases agree with TRBD2. The CDR3 extends over 14 amino acids. Losses at the gene ends were 4 bases for V and 8 bases for J; bases not matched to a gene: 5. Germline values: CDR1 SGHDT, CDR2 YYEEEE. CDR3 sequence (DNA): TGTGCCAGCAGCCGACTAGCGGGGAAGCATGAGCAGTTCTTC. This translates into CASSRLAGKHEQFF.

Only a few counts were recorded for this clonotype. This sequence joins TRBV15 and TRBJ1-5; D may be TRBD1 (5 bases). Germline V gene sequence: CDR1 LNHNV, CDR2 YYDKDF (reference sequence). This CDR3 spans 14 amino acids. V lost 2 bases and J lost 7, with 12 bases in between. The CDR3, as DNA: TGTGCCACCAGCAGAATTAGGGGAGGACAGCCCCAGCATTTT. Its protein is CATSRIRGGQPQHF.

Many counts were recorded for this clonotype. V usage is TRBV10-3 and J usage is TRBJ2-1; D remains ambiguous. Germline values: CDR1 ENHRY, CDR2 SYGVKD. CDR3 length: 16 amino acids. V was shortened by 0 bases and J by 8 bases, with 17 bases between the two germline ends. CDR3 amino acids: CAISESYSSEVHEQFF. CDR3 coding DNA: TGTGCCATCAGTGAGTCCTACAGTTCCGAGGTCCATGAGCAGTTCTTC.

With regard to this clonotype: This may come from a read error, since a much larger clone is one base off. This rearrangement joins TRBV30 to TRBJ2-5; D uncertain. Germline values: CDR1 GTSNPN, CDR2 SVGIG (reference sequence). The CDR3 length is 14 residues. The CDR3 sequence: CASSRRRTQETQYF. The CDR3 nucleotides are TGTGCCTCGAGTCGACGGCGAACCCAAGAGACCCAGTACTTC.

The table lists this clonotype with a few counts. The chain employs TRBV5-5 and TRBJ1-3; D is ambiguous. The CDR3 is 16 amino acids. Deletions cut 2 bases from V and 0 bases from J, with 12 bases between. In germline, CDR1 is SGHKS, CDR2 YYEKEE (reference sequence). CDR3 DNA sequence: TGTGCCAGCAGCTTATTAGGAACTATCTCTGGAAACACCATATATTTT. Protein: CASSLLGTISGNTIYF.

As for this clonotype: This may stem from a read error, because a much larger clone lies one nucleotide away. The chain couples TRBV6-1 to TRBJ2-1, with 8 bases matching TRBD1. CDR3 length: 15 residues. Trimming at V came to 5 bases and at J to 6 bases, leaving 9 bases not matched to a gene. In germline, CDR1 is MNHNS, CDR2 SASEGT. The CDR3 reads CASSLTGGNFNEQFF. The CDR3 nucleotides are TGTGCCAGCAGTCTTACAGGGGGAAACTTCAATGAGCAGTTCTTC.

This clonotype was observed many times. The J gene is TRBJ1-4, the V gene TRBV12-3 or TRBV12-4, with D possibly TRBD1 on 6 matching bases. This CDR3 has 16 amino acids. V lost 5 bases and J 8 bases, leaving 21 bases between the germline ends. CDR3 loop: CASSLTGWGLKEKLFF. The CDR3 coding sequence is TGTGCCAGCAGTCTTACAGGGTGGGGGCTAAAAGAAAAACTGTTTTTT.